The rows below give T cell receptor beta chains drawn from one sample of a study of response to subunit inactivated influenza vaccine. MiXCR was run by TCRdb on the RT-PCR reads, yielding one entry per CDR3 protein. This table holds about 780,000 distinct CDR3 sequences, 15% to 20% found once. Here the sequenced sample was PBMCs from blood, taken approximately 5 days after vaccination. These receptors came from a middle-aged man who received an inactivated influenza vaccine. CDR3s include the opening cysteine and the closing phenylalanine or tryptophan. D genes are given only for firm matches. Clone size appears in some rows only: once, few, many, or a class for an expanded clone.

TRBJ1-6,TRBV6-2/TRBV6-3,few,NA,CASSLTAPNSPLHF,TGTGCCAGCAGCCTAACAGCACCCAATTCACCCCTCCACTTT
TRBJ1-2,TRBV20-1,NA,NA,CSARDLRASGYTF,TGCAGTGCTAGAGATCTCAGGGCAAGCGGCTACACCTTC
TRBJ2-1,TRBV5-1,NA,NA,CASSSIPKDRDEQFF,TGCGCCAGCAGTTCAATCCCCAAAGATCGGGATGAGCAGTTCTTC
TRBJ2-7,TRBV5-1,many,NA,CASTLGTYSYEQYF,TGCGCCAGCACCCTGGGGACATACTCCTACGAGCAGTACTTC
TRBJ1-5,TRBV20-1,many,TRBD1,CSARAGGGQPQHF,TGCAGTGCTAGGGCAGGGGGTGGTCAGCCCCAGCATTTT
TRBJ2-6,TRBV29-1,many,NA,CSVDKSGANVLTF,TGCAGCGTTGATAAGTCCGGGGCCAACGTCCTGACTTTC
TRBJ2-7,TRBV3-1,few,NA,CASSQGGGGEQYF,TGTGCCAGCAGCCAAGGAGGCGGCGGCGAGCAGTACTTC
TRBJ2-1,TRBV6-1,few,NA,CASSDLGWDEQFF,TGTGCCAGCAGTGATCTAGGGTGGGATGAGCAGTTCTTC
TRBJ1-1,TRBV28,NA,TRBD1,CATKSWAGGTEAFF,TGTGCCACTAAGAGTTGGGCAGGGGGGACTGAAGCTTTCTTT
TRBJ1-2,TRBV6-1,NA,NA,CASSTGGGNYGYTF,TGTGCCAGCTCGACGGGAGGGGGTAACTATGGCTACACCTTC
TRBJ2-3,TRBV12-3/TRBV12-4,NA,NA,CASSIVESDTQYF,TGTGCCAGCAGTATTGTGGAGTCGGATACGCAGTATTTT
TRBJ2-7,TRBV3-1,NA,NA,CASSQGPPGVSEQYF,TGTGCCAGCAGCCAAGGCCCCCCGGGAGTGAGCGAGCAGTACTTC
TRBJ2-2,TRBV12-3/TRBV12-4,many,TRBD1,CASIPGQSTGELFF,TGTGCCAGCATCCCGGGACAGTCCACCGGGGAGCTGTTTTTT
TRBJ1-1,TRBV7-2,NA,TRBD1,CASRRGDRDTEAFF,TGTGCCAGCCGCAGAGGGGACAGGGACACTGAAGCTTTCTTT
TRBJ2-7,TRBV7-9,NA,NA,CASSSGRLEYF,TGTGCCAGCAGCTCCGGTCGACTCGAGTACTTC
TRBJ1-1,TRBV29-1,many,NA,CSVEDYKGWNTEAFF,TGCAGCGTTGAAGATTATAAGGGCTGGAACACTGAAGCTTTCTTT
TRBJ2-2,TRBV5-1,few,NA,CASAIGGRTGELFF,TGCGCCAGCGCCATCGGGGGGCGCACCGGGGAGCTGTTTTTT
TRBJ1-1,TRBV20-1,NA,NA,CSASPWALRDTEAFF,TGCAGTGCTAGCCCCTGGGCCCTGAGGGACACTGAAGCTTTCTTT
TRBJ2-1,TRBV10-3,few,NA,CAIRQGSSYNEQFF,TGTGCCATCCGGCAGGGGAGCTCCTACAATGAGCAGTTCTTC
TRBJ1-1,TRBV29-1,many,TRBD1,CSGTGNRATEAFF,TGCAGCGGGACAGGTAACCGGGCCACTGAAGCTTTCTTT
TRBJ2-7,TRBV10-3,many,NA,CAISGEGRSMEQYF,TGTGCCATCAGTGGAGAGGGGCGTTCGATGGAGCAGTACTTC
TRBJ2-3,TRBV6-4,few,TRBD2,CASRQLAGLADTQYF,TGTGCCAGCAGGCAACTAGCGGGGTTGGCAGATACGCAGTATTTT
TRBJ2-1,TRBV10-2,NA,NA,CASSGGPTGRSYNEQFF,TGCGCCAGCAGCGGGGGACCGACAGGGAGGTCCTACAATGAGCAGTTCTTC
TRBJ2-7,TRBV4-1,NA,TRBD1,CASSTSPGTGGTEQYF,TGCGCCAGCAGCACCTCGCCCGGGACAGGGGGCACCGAGCAGTACTTC
TRBJ2-1,TRBV19,once,NA,CASSIDGSTYNEQFF,TGTGCCAGTAGTATAGACGGCTCTACCTACAATGAGCAGTTCTTC
TRBJ2-3,TRBV7-8,NA,NA,CASSLAEWLVADTQYF,TGTGCCAGCAGCTTAGCCGAGTGGCTAGTCGCGGATACGCAGTATTTT
TRBJ1-1,TRBV5-5,NA,TRBD1,CASSLALTGVGTEAFF,TGTGCCAGCAGCTTGGCCCTAACAGGGGTTGGCACTGAAGCTTTCTTT
TRBJ2-1,TRBV24-1,few,NA,CATSGQALSSYNEQFF,TGTGCCACCAGTGGTCAGGCTCTCAGCTCCTACAATGAGCAGTTCTTC
TRBJ2-3,TRBV11-2,few,TRBD1,CASSLETPGTDTDTQYF,TGTGCCAGCAGCTTAGAAACTCCCGGGACAGACACAGATACGCAGTATTTT
TRBJ2-3,TRBV6-2/TRBV6-3,NA,TRBD2,CASSAIAGGRDTQYF,TGTGCCAGCAGTGCCATAGCGGGAGGAAGAGATACGCAGTATTTT
TRBJ2-7,TRBV29-1,many,TRBD1,CSVLGTGYEQYF,TGCAGCGTTCTCGGGACAGGGTACGAGCAGTACTTC
TRBJ2-1,TRBV20-1,few,TRBD2,CSARDPKLYGGAFF,TGCAGTGCTAGAGACCCGAAGTTGTACGGGGGGGCGTTCTTC